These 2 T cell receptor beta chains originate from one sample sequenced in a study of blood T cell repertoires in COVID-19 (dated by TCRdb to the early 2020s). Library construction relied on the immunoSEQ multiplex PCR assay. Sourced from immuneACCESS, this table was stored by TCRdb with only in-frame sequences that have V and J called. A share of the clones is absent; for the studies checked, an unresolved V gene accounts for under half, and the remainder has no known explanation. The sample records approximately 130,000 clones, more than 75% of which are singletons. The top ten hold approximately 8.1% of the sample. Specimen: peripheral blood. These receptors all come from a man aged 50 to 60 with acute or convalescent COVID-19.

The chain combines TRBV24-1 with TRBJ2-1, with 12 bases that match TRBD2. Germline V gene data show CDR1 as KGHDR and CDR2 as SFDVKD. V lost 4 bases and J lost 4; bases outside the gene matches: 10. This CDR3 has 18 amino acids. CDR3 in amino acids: CATSDPKTSGSSYNEQFF. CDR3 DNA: TGTGCCACCAGTGACCCGAAGACTAGCGGGAGTAGTTACAATGAGCAGTTCTTC.

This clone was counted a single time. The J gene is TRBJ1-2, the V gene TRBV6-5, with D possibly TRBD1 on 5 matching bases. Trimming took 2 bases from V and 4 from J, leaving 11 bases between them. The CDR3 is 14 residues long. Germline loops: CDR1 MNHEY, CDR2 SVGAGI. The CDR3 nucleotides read TGTGCCAGCAGTTACGGAGGGGTCGGCTATGGCTACACCTTC. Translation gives CASSYGGVGYGYTF.